A single sample gave rise to the 10 T cell receptor beta chains below, sequenced in a study of T cell responses to AZD1222 COVID-19 vaccine. The assay was immunoSEQ multiplex PCR, and TCRdb's table has in-frame clones only and misses some. The table includes about 180,000 clones, 75% to 95% detected once. Source: peripheral blood, taken on day 0 of AZD1222 vaccination. All receptors come from an adult in good health.

The rearrangement links TRBV4-3 to TRBJ1-6; the D gene is possibly TRBD1 (6 bases). This CDR3 is 14 amino acids long. In germline, CDR1 is LGHNA, CDR2 YSLEER. Trimming shortened V by 3 bases and J by 7 bases, and 10 bases separated the two germline ends. The CDR3 DNA sequence: TGCGCCAGCAGCCACCATCAGGGGAATTCACCCCTCCACTTT. Encoded protein: CASSHHQGNSPLHF.

The genes are TRBV11-2 and TRBJ2-1; D is undetermined. The CDR3 extends over 15 amino acids. In germline, CDR1 is SGHAT, CDR2 FQNNGV. V was pared by 5 bases and J by 0 bases, with 11 bases between. As DNA, the CDR3 is TGTGCCAGCAGCCCATCGGGCCGCTCCTACAATGAGCAGTTCTTC. As protein: CASSPSGRSYNEQFF.

The rearrangement links TRBV7-2 to TRBJ2-5; 14 nucleotides align to TRBD2. The CDR3 is made up of 15 amino acids. V lost 5 bases to trimming and J lost 4 bases; unmatched junction nucleotides: 3. The V gene's germline CDR1 is SGHTA and CDR2 FQGNSA. CDR3 amino acids: CASSPGLAGVETQYF. The CDR3 region has the DNA TGTGCCAGCAGCCCGGGACTAGCGGGGGTAGAGACCCAGTACTTC.

This chain uses TRBV7-2 with TRBJ1-3, with 7 nucleotides matching TRBD1. The CDR3 runs to 16 residues. V trimming: 4 bases; J trimming: 3 bases; junction bases outside the gene matches: 9. Germline V lookup: CDR1 SGHTA, CDR2 FQGNSA. As DNA, the CDR3 is TGTGCCAGCAGCTCGAGAACAGGGGCCGGTGGAAACACCATATATTTT. Protein: CASSSRTGAGGNTIYF.

This chain connects TRBV4-1 to TRBJ2-7; D gene unclear. Germline V lookup: CDR1 MGHRA, CDR2 YSYEKL. CDR3 length: 13 amino acids. Trimming removed 0 bases at V and 3 bases at J, with 6 bases between. The CDR3 nucleotides read TGCGCCAGCAGCCAAGATAACAACTACGAGCAGTACTTC. Translated: CASSQDNNYEQYF.

The CDR3 spells CASSPRGDPNTGELFF. The CDR3 region has the DNA TGTGCCAGCAGCCCGCGGGGGGACCCGAACACCGGGGAGCTGTTTTTT. The chain recombines TRBV7-9 with TRBJ2-2, with TRBD2 matching over 8 bases. Germline V CDR1 and CDR2: SEHNR, FQNEAQ (reference sequence). V shed 5 bases and J 0 bases; nucleotides not matched to a gene: 5. CDR3 length: 16 amino acids.

This chain uses TRBV7-8 with TRBJ1-5, with TRBD1 as a possible D gene (5 bases). This CDR3 has 16 residues. Germline CDR1 is SGHVS and CDR2 is FQNEAQ. Trimming left V 5 bases short and J 2 bases short, with 16 bases between. The CDR3 here is CASSPMGTVRNQPQHF. For the CDR3, the DNA is TGTGCCAGCAGCCCAATGGGGACGGTACGCAATCAGCCCCAGCATTTT.

J is TRBJ2-1 and V is TRBV9; D remains ambiguous. There are 9 residues in the CDR3. The V gene lost 6 bases and the J gene lost 10 bases, with 5 bases spanning the gap. Germline V gene lookup returns CDR1 SGDLS and CDR2 YYNGEE. Here the CDR3 reads CASTPEQFF. The CDR3 nucleotides are TGTGCCAGCACCCCGGAGCAGTTCTTC.

The chain recombines TRBV18 with TRBJ1-3, with D tentatively TRBD1 (5 bases). Germline V gene data show CDR1 as KGHSH and CDR2 as LQKENI. The CDR3 is 16 residues long. V lost 5 bases to trimming and J lost 0 bases, with 14 bases between them. Here the CDR3 reads CASSRDGGNSGNTIYF. Written as DNA, the CDR3 is TGTGCCAGCTCAAGGGATGGGGGAAACTCTGGAAACACCATATATTTT.

The rearrangement joins TRBV5-3 to TRBJ2-7; weak D call: TRBD1 (6 bases). TRBV5-3 qualifies as an ORF whose function is uncertain. Trimming removed 0 bases at V and 0 bases at J, with 13 bases between. There are 16 residues in the CDR3. As DNA, the CDR3 is TGTGCCAGAAGCTTGGCCAGGGGCCCGATCTCCTACGAGCAGTACTTC. Its protein product is CARSLARGPISYEQYF.